This T cell receptor (beta chain) came from a study of early T cells in non-severe SARS-CoV-2 infection. Study context: Bulk RNA from unsorted whole blood was sequenced; chains were unpaired. Study findings and constraints: Matches to VDJdb favored anti-spike CD8 responses and missed private and CD4 specificities.

Ten or more counts support this clonotype. The antigen remains unidentified. Individual cDNA molecules were tagged with unique molecular identifiers. TCRdb passed the 5' RACE reads through MiXCR, listing each CDR3 protein once. Seen here are around 80,000 distinct CDR3 sequences, roughly 12% observed once, and the top ten hold 3.4%. The ends lost 4 bases at V and 5 bases at J; junction bases unmatched: 8. CDR3 length equals 16 residues. CDR1 and CDR2 from the germline V gene are SGHRS and YFSETQ. The chain uses TRBV5-1 and TRBJ2-2, with TRBD2 matching over 10 bases. This TCR was recovered from an adult who was a healthcare worker with PCR-confirmed SARS-CoV-2 infection or an uninfected control (not recorded which). The sequencing input was whole blood. The CDR3 nucleotides are TGCGCCAGCAGCCTTAGTGGGACTAGCGCAACCGGGGAGCTGTTTTTT. As protein: CASSLSGTSATGELFF.